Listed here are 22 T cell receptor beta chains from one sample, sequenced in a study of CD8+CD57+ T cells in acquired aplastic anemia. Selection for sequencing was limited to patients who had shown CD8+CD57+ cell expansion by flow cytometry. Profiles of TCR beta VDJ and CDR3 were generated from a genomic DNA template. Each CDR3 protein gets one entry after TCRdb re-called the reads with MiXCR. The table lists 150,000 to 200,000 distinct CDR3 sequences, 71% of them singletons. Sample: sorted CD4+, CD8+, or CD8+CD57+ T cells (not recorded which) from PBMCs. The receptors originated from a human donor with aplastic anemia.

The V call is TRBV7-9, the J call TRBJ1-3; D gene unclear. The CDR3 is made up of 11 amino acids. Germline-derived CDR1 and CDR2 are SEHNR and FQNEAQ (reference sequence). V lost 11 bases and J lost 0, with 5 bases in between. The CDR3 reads CAVLSGNTIYF. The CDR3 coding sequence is TGTGCCGTACTCTCTGGAAACACCATATATTTT.

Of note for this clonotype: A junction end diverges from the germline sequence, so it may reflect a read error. The CDR3 coding sequence is TGTGCCTGCAGTCTCTCCGGGGGGATGTACACTGAAGCTTTCTTT. The encoded protein is CACSLSGGMYTEAFF. The V gene is TRBV7-8, the J gene TRBJ1-1; D might be TRBD1 (5 bases). From germline, CDR1 is SGHVS and CDR2 FQNEAQ. CDR3 length: 15 amino acids.

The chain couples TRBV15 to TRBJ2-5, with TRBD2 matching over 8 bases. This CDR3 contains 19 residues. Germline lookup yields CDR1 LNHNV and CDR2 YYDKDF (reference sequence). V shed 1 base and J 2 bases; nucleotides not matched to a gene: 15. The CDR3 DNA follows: TGTGCCACCAGCAGAGGTTTAGGACTAGCCCTATTTTGGCAAGAGACCCAGTACTTC. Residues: CATSRGLGLALFWQETQYF. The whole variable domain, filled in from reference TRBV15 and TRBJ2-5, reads DAMVIQNPRYQVTQFGKPVTLSCSQTLNHNVMYWYQQKSSQAPKLLFHYYDKDFNNEADTPDNFQSRRPNTSFCFLDIRSPGLGDTAMYLCATSRGLGLALFWQETQYFGPGTRLLVL.

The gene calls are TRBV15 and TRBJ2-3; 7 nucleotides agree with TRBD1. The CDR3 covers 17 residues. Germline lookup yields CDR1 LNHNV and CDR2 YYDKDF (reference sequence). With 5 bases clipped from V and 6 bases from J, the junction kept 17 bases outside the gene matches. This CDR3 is CATSAQGVGGLWDTQYF. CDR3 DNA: TGTGCCACCAGCGCGCAGGGTGTAGGGGGCCTTTGGGATACGCAGTATTTT.

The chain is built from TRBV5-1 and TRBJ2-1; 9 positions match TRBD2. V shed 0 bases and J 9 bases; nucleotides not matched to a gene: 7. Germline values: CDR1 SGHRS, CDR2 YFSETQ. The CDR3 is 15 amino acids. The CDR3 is CASSLEGGRAGEQFF. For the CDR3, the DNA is TGCGCCAGCAGCTTGGAGGGCGGGAGGGCAGGTGAGCAGTTCTTC.

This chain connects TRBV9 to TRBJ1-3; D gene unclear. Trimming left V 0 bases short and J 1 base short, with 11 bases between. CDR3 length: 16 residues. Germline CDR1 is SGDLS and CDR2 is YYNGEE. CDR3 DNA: TGTGCCAGCAGCGTAGGAGCGCGCGCTTCTGGAAACACCATATATTTT. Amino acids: CASSVGARASGNTIYF. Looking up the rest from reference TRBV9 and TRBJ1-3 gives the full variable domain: DSGVTQTPKHLITATGQRVTLRCSPRSGDLSVYWYQQSLDQGLQFLIQYYNGEERAKGNILERFSAQQFPDLHSELNLSSLELGDSALYFCASSVGARASGNTIYFGEGSWLTVV.

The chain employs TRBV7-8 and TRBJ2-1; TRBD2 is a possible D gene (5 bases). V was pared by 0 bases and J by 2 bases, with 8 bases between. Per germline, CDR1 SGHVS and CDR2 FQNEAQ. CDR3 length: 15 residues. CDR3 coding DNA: TGTGCCAGCAGCTTAGCCCCTAGCACCTACAATGAGCAGTTCTTC. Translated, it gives CASSLAPSTYNEQFF. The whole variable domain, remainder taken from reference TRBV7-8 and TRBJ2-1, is GAGVSQSPRYKVAKRGQDVALRCDPISGHVSLFWYQQALGQGPEFLTYFQNEAQLDKSGLPSDRFFAERPEGSVSTLKIQRTQQEDSAVYLCASSLAPSTYNEQFFGPGTRLTVL.

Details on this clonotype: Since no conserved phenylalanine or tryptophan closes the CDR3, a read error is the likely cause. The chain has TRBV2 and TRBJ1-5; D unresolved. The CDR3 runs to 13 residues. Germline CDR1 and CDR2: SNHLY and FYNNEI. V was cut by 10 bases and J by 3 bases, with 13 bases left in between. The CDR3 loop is CATSEDFNQPQHS. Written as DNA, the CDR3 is TGTGCCACCTCAGAGGACTTCAATCAGCCCCAGCATTCT.

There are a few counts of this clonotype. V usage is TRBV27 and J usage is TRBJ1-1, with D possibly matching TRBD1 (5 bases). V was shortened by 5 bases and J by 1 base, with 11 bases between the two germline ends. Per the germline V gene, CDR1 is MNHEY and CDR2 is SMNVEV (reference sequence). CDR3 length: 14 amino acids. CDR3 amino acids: CASSPGGSNTEAFF. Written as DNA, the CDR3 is TGTGCCAGCAGTCCGGGGGGGTCGAACACTGAAGCTTTCTTT.

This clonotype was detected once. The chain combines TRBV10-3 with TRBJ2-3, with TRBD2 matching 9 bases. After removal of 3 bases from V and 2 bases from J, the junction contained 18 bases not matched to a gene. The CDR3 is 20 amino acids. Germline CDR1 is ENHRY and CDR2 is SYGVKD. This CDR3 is CAISDYALLLAGQPTDTQYF. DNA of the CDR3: TGTGCCATCAGTGATTACGCCCTTCTACTAGCGGGCCAGCCCACAGATACGCAGTATTTT.

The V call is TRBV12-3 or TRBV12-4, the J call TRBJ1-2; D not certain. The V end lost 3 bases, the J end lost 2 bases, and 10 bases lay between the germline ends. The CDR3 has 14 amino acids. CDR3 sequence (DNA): TGTGCCAGCAGTTTCGGAGGGAAGAACTATGGCTACACCTTC. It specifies CASSFGGKNYGYTF.

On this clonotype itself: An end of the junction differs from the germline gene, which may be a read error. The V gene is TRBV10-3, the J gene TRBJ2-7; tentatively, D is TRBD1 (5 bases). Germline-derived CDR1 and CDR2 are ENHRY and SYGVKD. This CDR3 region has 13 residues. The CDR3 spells CASSYTDTYEQYF. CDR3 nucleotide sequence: TGTGCCAGCAGTTACACGGACACCTACGAGCAGTACTTC.

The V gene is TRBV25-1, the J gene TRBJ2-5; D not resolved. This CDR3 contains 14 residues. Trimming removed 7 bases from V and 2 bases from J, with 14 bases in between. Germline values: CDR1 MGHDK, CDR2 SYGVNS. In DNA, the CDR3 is TGTGCCAGCATCGGAAGAACGGTACAAGAGACCCAGTACTTC. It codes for CASIGRTVQETQYF.

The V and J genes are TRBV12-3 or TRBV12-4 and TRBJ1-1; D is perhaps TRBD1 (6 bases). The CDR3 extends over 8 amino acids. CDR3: CAGGEAFF. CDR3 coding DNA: TGTGCAGGGGGTGAAGCTTTCTTT.

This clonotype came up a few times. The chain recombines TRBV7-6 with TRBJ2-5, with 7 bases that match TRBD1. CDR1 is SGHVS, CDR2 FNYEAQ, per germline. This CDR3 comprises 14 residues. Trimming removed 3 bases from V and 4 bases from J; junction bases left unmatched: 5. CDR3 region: CASSFRTGLETQYF. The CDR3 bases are TGTGCCAGCAGCTTTAGGACAGGTCTAGAGACCCAGTACTTC.

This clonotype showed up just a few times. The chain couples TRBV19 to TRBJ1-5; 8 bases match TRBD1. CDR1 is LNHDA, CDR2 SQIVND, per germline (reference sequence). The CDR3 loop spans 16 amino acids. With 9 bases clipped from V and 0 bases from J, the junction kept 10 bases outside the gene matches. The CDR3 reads CASRQGSLFSNQPQHF. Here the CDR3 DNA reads TGTGCCAGCAGACAGGGGAGCCTTTTTAGCAATCAGCCCCAGCATTTT.

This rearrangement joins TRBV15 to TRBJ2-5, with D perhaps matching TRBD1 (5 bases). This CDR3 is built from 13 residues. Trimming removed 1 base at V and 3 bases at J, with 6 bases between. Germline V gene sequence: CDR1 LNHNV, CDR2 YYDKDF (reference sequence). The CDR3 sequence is CATSRGREETQYF. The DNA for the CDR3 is TGTGCCACCAGCAGAGGCAGGGAAGAGACCCAGTACTTC.

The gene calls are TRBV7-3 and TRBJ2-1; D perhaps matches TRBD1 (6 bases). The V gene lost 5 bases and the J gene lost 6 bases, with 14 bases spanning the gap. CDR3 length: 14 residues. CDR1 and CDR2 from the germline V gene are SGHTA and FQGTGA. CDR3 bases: TGTGCCAGCAGCGCAGCCGGGACAAGCAATGAGCAGTTCTTC. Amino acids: CASSAAGTSNEQFF.

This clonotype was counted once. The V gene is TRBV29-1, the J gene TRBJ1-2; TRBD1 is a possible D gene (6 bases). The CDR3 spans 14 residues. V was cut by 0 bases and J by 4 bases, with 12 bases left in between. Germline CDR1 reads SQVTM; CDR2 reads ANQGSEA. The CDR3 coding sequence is TGCAGCGTTGAAGATCGGTCGGGGGCCTATGGCTACACCTTC. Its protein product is CSVEDRSGAYGYTF.

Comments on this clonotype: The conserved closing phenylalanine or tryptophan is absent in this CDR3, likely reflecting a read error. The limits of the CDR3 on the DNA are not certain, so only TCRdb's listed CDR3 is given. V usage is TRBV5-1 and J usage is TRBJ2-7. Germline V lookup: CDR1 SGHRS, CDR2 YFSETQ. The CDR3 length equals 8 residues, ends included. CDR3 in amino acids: CASSLWTG.

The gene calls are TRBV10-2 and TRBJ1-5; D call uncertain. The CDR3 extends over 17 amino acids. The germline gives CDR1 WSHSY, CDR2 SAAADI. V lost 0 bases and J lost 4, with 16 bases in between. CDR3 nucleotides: TGCGCCAGCAGTGAGTCGATTGGTGGCTTAAGGAATCAGCCCCAGCATTTT. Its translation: CASSESIGGLRNQPQHF.

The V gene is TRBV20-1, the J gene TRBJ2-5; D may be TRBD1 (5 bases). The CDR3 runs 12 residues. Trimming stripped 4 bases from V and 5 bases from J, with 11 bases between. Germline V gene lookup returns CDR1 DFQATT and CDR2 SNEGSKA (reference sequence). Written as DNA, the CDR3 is TGCAGTGCTATCAGGGAACACGAGACCCAGTACTTC. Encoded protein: CSAIREHETQYF.